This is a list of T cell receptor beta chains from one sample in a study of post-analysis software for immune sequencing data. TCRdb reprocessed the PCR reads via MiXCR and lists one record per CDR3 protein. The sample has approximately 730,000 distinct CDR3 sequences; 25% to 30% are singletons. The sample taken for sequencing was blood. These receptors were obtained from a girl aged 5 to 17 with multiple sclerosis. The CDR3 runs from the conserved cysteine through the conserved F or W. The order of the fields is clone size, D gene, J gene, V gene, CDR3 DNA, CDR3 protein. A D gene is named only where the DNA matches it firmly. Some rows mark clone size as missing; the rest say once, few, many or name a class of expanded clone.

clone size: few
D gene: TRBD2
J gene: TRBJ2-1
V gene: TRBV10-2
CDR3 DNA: TGCGCCAGCAGTGTCGGGTCTAGCGGTGAGCAGTTCTTC
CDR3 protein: CASSVGSSGEQFF

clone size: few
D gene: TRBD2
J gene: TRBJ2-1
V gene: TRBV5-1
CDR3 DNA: TGCGCCAGCAGCTTGGGGCGACTAGCGGGAAACCGCCACAATGAGCAGTTCTTC
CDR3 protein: CASSLGRLAGNRHNEQFF

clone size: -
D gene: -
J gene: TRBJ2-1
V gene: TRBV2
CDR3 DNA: TGTGCCAGCAGGTTGGGCAGGGACAATGAGCAGTTCTTC
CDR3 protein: CASRLGRDNEQFF

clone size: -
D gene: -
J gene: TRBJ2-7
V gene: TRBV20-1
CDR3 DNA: TGCAGTCCCTCAGGATACGAGCAGTACTTC
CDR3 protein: CSPSGYEQYF

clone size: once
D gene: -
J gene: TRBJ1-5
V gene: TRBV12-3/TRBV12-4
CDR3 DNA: TGTGCCAGCAGGCAGTATAGCGATCAGCCCCAGCATTTT
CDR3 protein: CASRQYSDQPQHF

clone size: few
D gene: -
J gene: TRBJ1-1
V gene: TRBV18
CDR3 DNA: TGTGCCAGCTCACCATCAGGTTACACTGAAGCTTTCTTT
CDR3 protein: CASSPSGYTEAFF

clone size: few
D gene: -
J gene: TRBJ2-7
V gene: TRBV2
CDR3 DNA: TGTGCCAGCTATGGGGGACCGTACGAGCAGTACTTC
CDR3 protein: CASYGGPYEQYF

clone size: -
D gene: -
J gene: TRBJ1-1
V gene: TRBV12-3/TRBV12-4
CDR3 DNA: TGTGCCAGCAGTCCTCTTCGGACAGCAAACACTGAAGCTTTCTTT
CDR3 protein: CASSPLRTANTEAFF

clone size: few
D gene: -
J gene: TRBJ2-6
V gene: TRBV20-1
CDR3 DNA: TGCAGTGCTAGAGGACAAGGCGAGGGGGCCAACGTCCTGACTTTC
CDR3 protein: CSARGQGEGANVLTF

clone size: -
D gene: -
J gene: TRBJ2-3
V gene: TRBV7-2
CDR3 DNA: TGTGCCAGCAGCCGCGTCGGATTCGACGGAGAAGCGGATACGCAGTATTTT
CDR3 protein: CASSRVGFDGEADTQYF

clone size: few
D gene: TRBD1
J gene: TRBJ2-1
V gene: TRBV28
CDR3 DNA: TGTGCCAGCAGTTCCGTCACAGGGGACAATGAGCAGTTCTTC
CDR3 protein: CASSSVTGDNEQFF

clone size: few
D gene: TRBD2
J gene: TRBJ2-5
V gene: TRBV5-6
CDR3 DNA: TGTGCCAGCAGCCCACCGGGAGCGGGAGCAAAGACCCAGTACTTC
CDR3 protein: CASSPPGAGAKTQYF

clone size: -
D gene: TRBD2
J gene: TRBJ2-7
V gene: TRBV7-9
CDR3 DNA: TGTGCCAGCAGCTGGACTAGCGCTGCCTACGAGCAGTACTTC
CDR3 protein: CASSWTSAAYEQYF

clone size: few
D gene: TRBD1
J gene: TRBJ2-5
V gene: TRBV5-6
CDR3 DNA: TGTGCCAGCAGCCTTTCGGGACAGGGGTTTGAGGAGACCCAGTACTTC
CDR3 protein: CASSLSGQGFEETQYF

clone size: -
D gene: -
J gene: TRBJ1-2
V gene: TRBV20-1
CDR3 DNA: TGCAGTGCTAGAGATGGGGGGAAGGGAAACTATGGCTACACCTTC
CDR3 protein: CSARDGGKGNYGYTF

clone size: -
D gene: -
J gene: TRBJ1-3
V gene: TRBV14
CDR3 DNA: TGTGCCAGCAGCCAAGCGGGGACCTTCTCTGGAAACACCATATATTTT
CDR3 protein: CASSQAGTFSGNTIYF

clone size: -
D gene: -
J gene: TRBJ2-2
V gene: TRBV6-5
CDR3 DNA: TGTGCCAGCAGTTTATCACGGTGGGCCGGGGAGCTGTTTTTT
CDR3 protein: CASSLSRWAGELFF

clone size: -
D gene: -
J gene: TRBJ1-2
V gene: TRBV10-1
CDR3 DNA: TGCGCCAGCAGTGAGTCCGGAAACTATGGCTACACCTTC
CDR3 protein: CASSESGNYGYTF

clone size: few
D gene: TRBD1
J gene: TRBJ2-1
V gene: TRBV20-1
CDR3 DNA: TGCAGTGCATCCGACAGGGGCTCCTACAATGAGCAGTTCTTC
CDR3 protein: CSASDRGSYNEQFF

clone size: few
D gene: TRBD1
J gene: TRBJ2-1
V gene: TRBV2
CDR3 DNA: TGTGCCAGCAGTCGGACAGGTGAATCCTACAATGAGCAGTTCTTC
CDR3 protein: CASSRTGESYNEQFF

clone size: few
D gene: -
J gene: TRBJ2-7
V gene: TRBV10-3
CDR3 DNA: TGTGCCATCGGACCGAATAACTACGAGCAGTACTTC
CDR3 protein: CAIGPNNYEQYF

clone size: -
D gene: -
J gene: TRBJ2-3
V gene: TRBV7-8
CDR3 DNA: TGTGCCAGCAGCTTAGAAGTCAGAACCACAGATACGCAGTATTTT
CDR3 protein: CASSLEVRTTDTQYF

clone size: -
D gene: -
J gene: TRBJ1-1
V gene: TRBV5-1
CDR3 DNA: TGCGCCAGCAGCTTCGACGGACAGAACACTGAAGCTTTCTTT
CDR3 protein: CASSFDGQNTEAFF

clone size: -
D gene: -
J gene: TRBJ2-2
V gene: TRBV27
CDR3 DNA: TGTGCCAGCAGTTACAACACCGGGGAGCTGTTTTTT
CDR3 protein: CASSYNTGELFF

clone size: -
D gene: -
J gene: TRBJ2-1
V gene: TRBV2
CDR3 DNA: TGTGCCAGCACCGAGGACGGCAGCTCCTACAATGAGCAGTTCTTC
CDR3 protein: CASTEDGSSYNEQFF

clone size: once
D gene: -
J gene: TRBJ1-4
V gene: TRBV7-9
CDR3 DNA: TGTGCCAGCCGCGACTCCGGGGTGCCTAATGAAAAACTGTTTTTT
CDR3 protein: CASRDSGVPNEKLFF

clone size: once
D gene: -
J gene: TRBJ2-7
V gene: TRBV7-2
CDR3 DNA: TGTGCCAGCAGCTTACGCTCGGTGCGGGGTAGCCCCTACGAGCAGTACTTC
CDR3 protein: CASSLRSVRGSPYEQYF

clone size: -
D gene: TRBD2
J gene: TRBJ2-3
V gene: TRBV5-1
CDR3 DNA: TGCGCCAGCAGCACCGGACTAGCGGGAGGGTCAGTAATTACAGATACGCAGTATTTT
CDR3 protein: CASSTGLAGGSVITDTQYF

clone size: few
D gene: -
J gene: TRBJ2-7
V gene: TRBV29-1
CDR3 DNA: TGCAGCGTAAAGAACTACGAGCAGTACTTC
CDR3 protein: CSVKNYEQYF

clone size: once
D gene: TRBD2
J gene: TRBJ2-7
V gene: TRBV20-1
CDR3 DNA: TGCAGTGCCGGGCTAGCGGGGGGGAGGTACTACGAGCAGTACTTC
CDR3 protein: CSAGLAGGRYYEQYF

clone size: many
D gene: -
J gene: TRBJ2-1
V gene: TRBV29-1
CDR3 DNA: TGCAGCGTTGATCAAGGGCTGGACAATGAGCAGTTCTTC
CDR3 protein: CSVDQGLDNEQFF

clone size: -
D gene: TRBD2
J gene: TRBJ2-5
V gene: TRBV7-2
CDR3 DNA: TGTGCCAGCAGCTACCCCGGGACTAGCGGGGGGGCCTGGGAGACCCAGTACTTC
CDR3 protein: CASSYPGTSGGAWETQYF

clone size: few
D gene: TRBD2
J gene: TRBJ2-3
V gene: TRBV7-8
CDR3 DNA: TGTGCCAGCAGCTTAGGGACTAGCGTTGTGGATACGCAGTATTTT
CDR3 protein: CASSLGTSVVDTQYF

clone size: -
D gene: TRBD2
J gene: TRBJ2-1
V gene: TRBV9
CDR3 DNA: TGTGCCAGCAGCCCTAGGACTAGCGGGGGGATCAGTCTGTTCTTC
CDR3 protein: CASSPRTSGGISLFF

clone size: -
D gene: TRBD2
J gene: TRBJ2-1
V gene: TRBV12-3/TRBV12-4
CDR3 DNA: TGTGCCAGCAGTCGGGGAGGACTAGCGGGCTTAAATGAGCAGTTCTTC
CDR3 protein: CASSRGGLAGLNEQFF

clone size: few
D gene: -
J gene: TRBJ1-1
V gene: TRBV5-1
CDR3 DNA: TGCGCCAGCAGCTTCGTTGGTGGGATGACTGAAGCTTTCTTT
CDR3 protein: CASSFVGGMTEAFF

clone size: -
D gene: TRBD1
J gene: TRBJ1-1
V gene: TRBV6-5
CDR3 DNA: TGTGCCAGCAGAAGAGGACAGGCCAGCCCTGAAGCTTTCTTT
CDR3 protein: CASRRGQASPEAFF

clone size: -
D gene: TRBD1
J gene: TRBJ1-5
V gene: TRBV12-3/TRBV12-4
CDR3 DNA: TGTGCCAGCAGTCCTAGAAGACAGGGGAGGGCTTTTGATCAGCCCCAGCATTTT
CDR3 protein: CASSPRRQGRAFDQPQHF

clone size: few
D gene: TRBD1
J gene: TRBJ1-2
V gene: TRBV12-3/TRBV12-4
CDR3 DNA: TGTGCCGGCAGTTCAAGGACAGGGAGTGGGAACTATGGCTACACCTTC
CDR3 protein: CAGSSRTGSGNYGYTF

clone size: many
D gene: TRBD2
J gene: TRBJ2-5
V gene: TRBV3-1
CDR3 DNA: TGTGCCAGCAGCCAAGAGTGGCTAGCGGGAAAGACCCAGTACTTC
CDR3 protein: CASSQEWLAGKTQYF

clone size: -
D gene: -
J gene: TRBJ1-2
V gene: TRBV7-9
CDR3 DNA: TGTGCCAGCAGCTTAGAATCCACCAAGGATGGCTACACCTTC
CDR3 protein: CASSLESTKDGYTF

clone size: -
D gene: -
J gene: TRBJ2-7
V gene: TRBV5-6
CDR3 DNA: TGTGCCAGCAGCCCGGGCGCCTGGACTTACCAGACCTACGAGCAGTACTTC
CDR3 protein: CASSPGAWTYQTYEQYF

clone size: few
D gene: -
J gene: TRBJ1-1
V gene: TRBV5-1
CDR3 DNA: TGCGCCAGCAGCTTGGGGGCGGGTACTCCTGAAGCTTTCTTT
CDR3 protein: CASSLGAGTPEAFF

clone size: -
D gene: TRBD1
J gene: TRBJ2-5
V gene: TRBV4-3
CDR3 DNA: TGCGCCAGCAGCGGGGACAGGGTAAGAGGGACCCAGTACTTC
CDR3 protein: CASSGDRVRGTQYF

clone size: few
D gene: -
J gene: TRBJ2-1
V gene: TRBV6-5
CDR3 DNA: TGTGCCAGCAGTTACAGTGCCTTGGGGTACAATGAGCAGTTCTTC
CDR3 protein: CASSYSALGYNEQFF

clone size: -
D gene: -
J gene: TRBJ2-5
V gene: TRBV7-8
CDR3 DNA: TGTGCCAGCAGCTTAGCGGCCCAGGAAACGGAGCAGTACTTC
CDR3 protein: CASSLAAQETEQYF

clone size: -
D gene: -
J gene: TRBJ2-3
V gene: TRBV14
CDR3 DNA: TGTGCCAGCAGCCAAGTGGCAGGCGTCCCCAGGTATACGCAGTATTTT
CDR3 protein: CASSQVAGVPRYTQYF

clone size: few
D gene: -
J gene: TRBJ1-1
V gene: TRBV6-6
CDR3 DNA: TGTGCCAGCAGCCGGAATTGGCCCACGAACACTGAAGCTTTCTTT
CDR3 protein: CASSRNWPTNTEAFF

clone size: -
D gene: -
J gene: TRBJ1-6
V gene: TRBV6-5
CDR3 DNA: TGTGCCACCACGGTCGGGACATCATCAGGGCCCCTCCACTTT
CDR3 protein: CATTVGTSSGPLHF

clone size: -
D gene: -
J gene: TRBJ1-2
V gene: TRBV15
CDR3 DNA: TGTGCCACCAGCAGAGGACCCGACAAAAAGGGGGATGGCTACACCTTC
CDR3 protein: CATSRGPDKKGDGYTF

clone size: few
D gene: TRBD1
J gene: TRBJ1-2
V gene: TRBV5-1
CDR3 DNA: TGCGCCAGCAGCTTGGGACAGGGAGCTGGCTACACCTTC
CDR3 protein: CASSLGQGAGYTF

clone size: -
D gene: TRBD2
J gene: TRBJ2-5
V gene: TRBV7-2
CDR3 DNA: TGTGCCAGCAGCTTAGATGTAGCGGCGGGTTCCGGGGGGGAGCAGTACTTC
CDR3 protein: CASSLDVAAGSGGEQYF

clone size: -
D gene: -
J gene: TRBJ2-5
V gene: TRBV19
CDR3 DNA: TGTGCCAGTAGTATAGGCCCTCAAAGACAGGGAGGAGAGACCCAGTACTTC
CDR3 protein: CASSIGPQRQGGETQYF

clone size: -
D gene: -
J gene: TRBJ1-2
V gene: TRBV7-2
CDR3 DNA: TGTGCCAGCAGCTTGCGGATTCCCTATGACTACACCTTC
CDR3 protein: CASSLRIPYDYTF

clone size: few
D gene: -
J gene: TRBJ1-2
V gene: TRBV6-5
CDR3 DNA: TGTGCCAGCAGCCCCACCCAGAACCTTTATGGCTACACCTTC
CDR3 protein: CASSPTQNLYGYTF

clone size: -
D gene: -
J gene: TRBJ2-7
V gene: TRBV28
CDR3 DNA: TGTGCCAGCAGTGACCGGGTATACTACGAGCAGTACTTC
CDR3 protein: CASSDRVYYEQYF